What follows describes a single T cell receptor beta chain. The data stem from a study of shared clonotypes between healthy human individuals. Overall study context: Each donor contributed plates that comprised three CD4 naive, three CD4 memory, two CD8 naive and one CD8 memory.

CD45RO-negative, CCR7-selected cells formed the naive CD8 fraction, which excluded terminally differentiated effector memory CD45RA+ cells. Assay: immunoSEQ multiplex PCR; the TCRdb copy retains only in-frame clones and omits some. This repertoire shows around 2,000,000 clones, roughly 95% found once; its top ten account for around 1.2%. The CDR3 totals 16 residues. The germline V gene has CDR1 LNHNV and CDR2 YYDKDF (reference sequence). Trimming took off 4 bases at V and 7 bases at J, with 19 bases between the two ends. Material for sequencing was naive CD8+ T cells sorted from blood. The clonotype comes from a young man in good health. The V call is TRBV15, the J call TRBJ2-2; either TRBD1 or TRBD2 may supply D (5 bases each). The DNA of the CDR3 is TGTGCCACCAGCACAGGCCGGGACCGAAGGTTCGGGGAGCTGTTTTTT. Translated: CATSTGRDRRFGELFF.